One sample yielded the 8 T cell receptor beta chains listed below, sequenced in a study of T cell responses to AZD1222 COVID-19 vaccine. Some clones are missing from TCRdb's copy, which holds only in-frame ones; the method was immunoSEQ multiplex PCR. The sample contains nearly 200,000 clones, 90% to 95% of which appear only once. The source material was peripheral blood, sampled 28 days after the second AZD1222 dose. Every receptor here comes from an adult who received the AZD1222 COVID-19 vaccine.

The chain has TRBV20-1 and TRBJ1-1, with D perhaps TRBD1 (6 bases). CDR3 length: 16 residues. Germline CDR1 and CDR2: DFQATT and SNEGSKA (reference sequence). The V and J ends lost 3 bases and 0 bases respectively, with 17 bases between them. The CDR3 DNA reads TGCAGTGCTAGTGGGGGCAGGGAGGGAATGAACACTGAAGCTTTCTTT. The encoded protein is CSASGGREGMNTEAFF.

The CDR3 protein is CASSYTGDGNQPQHF. In nucleotides, the CDR3 is TGTGCCAGCAGTTATACAGGCGATGGCAATCAGCCCCAGCATTTT. The J gene is TRBJ1-5, the V gene TRBV6-5; a possible D gene is TRBD1 (5 bases). V lost 3 bases, J lost 2 bases, and 11 bases lay in between. The CDR3 has 15 residues. Germline lookup yields CDR1 MNHEY and CDR2 SVGAGI.

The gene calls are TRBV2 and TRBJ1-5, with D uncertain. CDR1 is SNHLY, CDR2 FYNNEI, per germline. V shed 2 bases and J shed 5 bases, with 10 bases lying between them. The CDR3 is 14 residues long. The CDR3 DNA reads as TGTGCCAGCAGTGAAAGATTATTTTATCAGCCCCAGCATTTT. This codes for CASSERLFYQPQHF.

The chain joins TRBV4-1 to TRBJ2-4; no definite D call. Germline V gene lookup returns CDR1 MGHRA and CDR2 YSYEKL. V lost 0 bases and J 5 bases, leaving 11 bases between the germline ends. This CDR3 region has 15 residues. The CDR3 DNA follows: TGCGCCAGCAGCCAAGACGCGAACAGTCAAAACATTCAGTACTTC. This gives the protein CASSQDANSQNIQYF.

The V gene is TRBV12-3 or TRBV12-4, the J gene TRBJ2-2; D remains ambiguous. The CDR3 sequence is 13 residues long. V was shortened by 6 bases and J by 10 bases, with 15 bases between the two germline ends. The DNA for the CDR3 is TGTGCCAGCAGCCCTCCCCCCCAATTGGAGCTGTTTTTT. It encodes CASSPPPQLELFF.

The CDR3 loop reads CASSKTDKPQHF. The CDR3 coding sequence is TGTGCCAGCAGTAAGACCGATAAGCCCCAGCATTTT. V and J are TRBV6-2 or TRBV6-3 and TRBJ1-5, with no clear D. The germline V and J ends were trimmed by 5 bases and 8 bases, with 10 bases remaining between them. Germline V gene data show CDR1 as MNHEY and CDR2 as SVGEGT. This CDR3 spans 12 amino acids.

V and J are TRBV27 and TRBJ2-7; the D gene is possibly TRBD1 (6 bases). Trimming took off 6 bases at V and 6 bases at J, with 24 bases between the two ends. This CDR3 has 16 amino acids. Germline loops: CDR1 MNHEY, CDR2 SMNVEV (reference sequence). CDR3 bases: TGTGCCAGCAGCGGCCTGGGGACAAGCCTTCGGGGCGAGCAGTACTTC. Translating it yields CASSGLGTSLRGEQYF.

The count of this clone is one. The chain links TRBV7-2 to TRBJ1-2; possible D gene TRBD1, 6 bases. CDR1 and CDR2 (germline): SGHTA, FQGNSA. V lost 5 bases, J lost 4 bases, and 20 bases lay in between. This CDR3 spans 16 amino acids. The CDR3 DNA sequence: TGTGCCAGCAGCCTACCGGGAGGACAGTTAAGCTATGGCTACACCTTC. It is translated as CASSLPGGQLSYGYTF.